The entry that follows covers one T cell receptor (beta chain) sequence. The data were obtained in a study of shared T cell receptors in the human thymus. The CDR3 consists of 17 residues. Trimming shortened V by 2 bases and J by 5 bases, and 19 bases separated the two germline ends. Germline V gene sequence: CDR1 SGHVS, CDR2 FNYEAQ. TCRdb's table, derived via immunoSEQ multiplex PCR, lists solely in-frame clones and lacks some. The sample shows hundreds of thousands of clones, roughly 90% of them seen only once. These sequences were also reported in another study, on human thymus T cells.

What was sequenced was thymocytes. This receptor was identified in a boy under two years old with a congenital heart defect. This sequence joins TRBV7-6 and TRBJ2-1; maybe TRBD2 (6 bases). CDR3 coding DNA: TGTGCCAGCAGCTTAAGGACCGGGACTCCCCTACACAATGAGCAGTTCTTC. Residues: CASSLRTGTPLHNEQFF. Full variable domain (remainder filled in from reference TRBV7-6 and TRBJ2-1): GAGVSQSPRYKVTKRGQDVALRCDPISGHVSLYWYRQALGQGPEFLTYFNYEAQQDKSGLPNDRFSAERPEGSISTLTIQRTEQRDSAMYRCASSLRTGTPLHNEQFFGPGTRLTVL.